This entry describes one TCR beta chain. What it binds is not known. Points from the study as a whole: Tumor Treg TCRs overlapped most with tumor naive CD4+ cells. Larger-cohort validation covered only one TCR beta V-J rearrangement.

Naive CD4+ cells had CD25+ Tregs removed. Semi-nested PCR with Nested Universal Primer A followed constant-region reverse priming of full-length variable regions. TCRdb ran MiXCR on the 5' RACE reads and lists one entry per CDR3 protein. The sample shows about 53,000 distinct CDR3 sequences, roughly 22% of them seen only once. The CDR3 has 16 amino acids. CDR1 and CDR2 (germline): MNHEY, SVGEGT. V was clipped by 2 bases and J by 4 bases; unmatched bases: 4. V gene TRBV6-2 or TRBV6-3 combines with J gene TRBJ2-5; 13 bases line up with TRBD2. The sequence was collected from a female donor with breast cancer. Sequencing used tumor-infiltrating naive CD4+ T cells sorted from the breast tumor. Subset of the sample: naive CD4+ T cells, CD4+CD45RA+CD25-. Here the CDR3 reads CASSYGLAGEGETQYF. The CDR3 region has the DNA TGTGCCAGCAGTTACGGACTAGCGGGAGAGGGAGAGACCCAGTACTTC.